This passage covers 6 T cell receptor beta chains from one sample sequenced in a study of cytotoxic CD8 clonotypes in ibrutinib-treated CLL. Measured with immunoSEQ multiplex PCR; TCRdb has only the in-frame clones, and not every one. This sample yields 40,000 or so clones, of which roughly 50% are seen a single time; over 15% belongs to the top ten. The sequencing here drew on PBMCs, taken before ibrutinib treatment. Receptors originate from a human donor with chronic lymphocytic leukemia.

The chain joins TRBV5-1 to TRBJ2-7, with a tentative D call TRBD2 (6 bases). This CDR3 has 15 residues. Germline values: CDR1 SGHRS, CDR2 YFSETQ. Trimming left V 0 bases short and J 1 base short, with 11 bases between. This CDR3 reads CASSLERVMSYEQYF. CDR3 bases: TGCGCCAGCAGCTTGGAGCGGGTAATGTCCTACGAGCAGTACTTC.

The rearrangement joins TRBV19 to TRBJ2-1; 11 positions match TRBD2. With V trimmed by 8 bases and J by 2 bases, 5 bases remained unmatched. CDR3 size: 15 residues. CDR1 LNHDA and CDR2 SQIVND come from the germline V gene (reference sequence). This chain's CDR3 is CASEATSGAYNEQFF. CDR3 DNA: TGTGCCAGTGAAGCGACTAGCGGGGCCTACAATGAGCAGTTCTTC. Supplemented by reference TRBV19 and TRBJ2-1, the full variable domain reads DGGITQSPKYLFRKEGQNVTLSCEQNLNHDAMYWYRQDPGQGLRLIYYSQIVNDFQKGDIAEGYSVSREKKESFPLTVTSAQKNPTAFYLCASEATSGAYNEQFFGPGTRLTVL.

The CDR3 here is CGAAQPQHF. The CDR3 DNA sequence: TGTGGGGCGGCTCAGCCCCAGCATTTT. This chain uses TRBV6-5 with TRBJ1-5; D not certain. The CDR3 is 9 residues long. The germline V gene has CDR1 MNHEY and CDR2 SVGAGI.

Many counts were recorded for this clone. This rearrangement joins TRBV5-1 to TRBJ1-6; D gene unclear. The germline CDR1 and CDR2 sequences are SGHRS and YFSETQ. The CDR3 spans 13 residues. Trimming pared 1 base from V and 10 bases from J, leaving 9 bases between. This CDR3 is CASSLITTSPLHF. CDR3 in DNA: TGCGCCAGCAGCTTGATTACAACCTCACCCCTCCACTTT.

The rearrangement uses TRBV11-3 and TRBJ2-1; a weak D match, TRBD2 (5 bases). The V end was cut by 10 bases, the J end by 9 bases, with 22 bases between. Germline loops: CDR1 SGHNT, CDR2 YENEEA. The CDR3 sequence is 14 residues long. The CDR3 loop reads CATSHGRTSGEQFF. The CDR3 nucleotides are TGTGCCACCTCCCACGGGCGCACGAGCGGTGAGCAGTTCTTC. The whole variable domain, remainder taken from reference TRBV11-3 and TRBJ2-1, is EAGVVQSPRYKIIEKKQPVAFWCNPISGHNTLYWYLQNLGQGPELLIRYENEEAVDDSQLPKDRFSAERLKGVDSTLKIQPAELGDSAVYLCATSHGRTSGEQFFGPGTRLTVL.

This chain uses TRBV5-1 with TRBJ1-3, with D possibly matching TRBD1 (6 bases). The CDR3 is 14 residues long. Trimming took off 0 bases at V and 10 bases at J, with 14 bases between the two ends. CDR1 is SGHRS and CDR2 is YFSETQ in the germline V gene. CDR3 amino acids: CASSLGGGQRTIYF. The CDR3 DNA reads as TGCGCCAGCAGCTTGGGCGGGGGCCAGAGGACCATATATTTT.